This TCR beta chain was retrieved from a study of Ad26.COV2.S vaccination and SARS-CoV-2 variants. This CDR3 has 13 residues. Unmatched junction bases numbered 8, after V lost 6 bases and J lost 6 bases. CDR1 SQVTM and CDR2 ANQGSEA come from the germline V gene. Here immunoSEQ multiplex PCR was the method, and the copy in TCRdb shows in-frame clones only, minus some. Found here are hundreds of thousands of clones, 90% to 95% of them singletons; the top ten hold 3% to 4%. Study-wide points: Post-vaccination spike-specific CD8+ and CD4+ T cell responses reportedly had substantial breadth. The placebo group had lower spike-specific TCR breadth than the vaccine recipients did.

Concerning this clone itself: The antigen is unknown.

The specimen was peripheral blood, collected after recovery from COVID-19. This receptor was taken from a human donor who had recovered from COVID-19. The J gene is TRBJ2-7, the V gene TRBV29-1, with 10 bases fitting TRBD1. Here the CDR3 reads CSVQTGGVTEQYF. The CDR3 DNA sequence: TGCAGCGTACAGACAGGGGGCGTGACCGAGCAGTACTTC.